This T cell receptor beta chain was retrieved from a study of blood T cell repertoires in COVID-19. V dropped 7 bases and J dropped 4; count of bases not matched to a gene: 12. Germline CDR1 reads LNHDA; CDR2 reads SQIVND (reference sequence). The CDR3 is made up of 16 amino acids. The repertoire was sequenced with immunoSEQ multiplex PCR; TCRdb's copy has only in-frame clones and lacks some. The sample contains tens of thousands of clones, approximately 90% of which appear only once. This sequence joins TRBV19 and TRBJ2-3, with 9 bases lining up with TRBD2. The sequenced sample was peripheral blood. This sequence originates from a man younger than 40 with acute or convalescent COVID-19. The CDR3 DNA is TGTGCCAGTAACCGAGCGGGGGGCCGCGAGGCAGATACGCAGTATTTT. This gives the protein CASNRAGGREADTQYF. The entire variable domain, with the rest obtained from reference TRBV19 and TRBJ2-3, is as follows: DGGITQSPKYLFRKEGQNVTLSCEQNLNHDAMYWYRQDPGQGLRLIYYSQIVNDFQKGDIAEGYSVSREKKESFPLTVTSAQKNPTAFYLCASNRAGGREADTQYFGPGTRLTVL.